A selection of T cell receptor beta chains follows, all from one sample in a study of blood T cell repertoires in COVID-19. The table came from immunoSEQ multiplex PCR; TCRdb's copy has only in-frame clones and leaves some out. The sample holds roughly 30,000 clones, around 73% seen once. Sequenced input: peripheral blood. The source of these receptors is a woman aged 60-70 years with acute or convalescent COVID-19. Both conserved end residues are part of each CDR3.

V	CDR3
TRBV7-9	CASSGGTENTEAFF
TRBV19	CASSRTGVPSNYGYTF
TRBV28	CASSYRGSTDTQYF
TRBV12-3/TRBV12-4	CASSQWDTQYF
TRBV18	CASSPPGQNTEAFF
TRBV5-5	CASSRGLDTDTQYF
TRBV28	CASSFFPGKNQPQHF
TRBV5-4	CASSLGFQSYTF
TRBV19	CASSYAANEKLFF
TRBV28	CATKVWGTAQNYGYTF
TRBV12-3/TRBV12-4	CASSGQGNSPLHF
TRBV10-1	CASIYQSGRRPQHF
TRBV12-3/TRBV12-4	CASSSFREKLFF
TRBV9	CASSVGQFNEKLFF
TRBV10-3	CAISEQGSHSPLHF
TRBV11-2	CASSLDDSVYGYTF
TRBV6-1	CASSDAGGGLAGSYEQYF
TRBV25-1	CASSSAGGYGYTF
TRBV2	CASRLAGETQYF
TRBV3-1/TRBV3-2	CASSHSQRDRGPNTGELFF
TRBV30	CASSGQGKSTEAFF
TRBV11-2	CASSKRDREGRYEQYF
TRBV28	CASTFQGSLKGYTF
TRBV19	CASSTDRDSSPGYTF
TRBV2	CASRREVYEQYF
TRBV5-6	CASSYRTSRYEQYF